This TCR beta chain derives from a study of cytomegalovirus exposure and HLA in healthy donors. Study-wide results and caveats: When analyzed later, a missense DCLRE1C variant was found to be linked to TCR beta V- and J-gene trimming. What a later analysis showed was that several of the most significant clusters appeared linked to common viral pathogens.

This CDR3 region has 15 residues. Looked up from germline, CDR1 is SGHTA and CDR2 is FQGTGA. J lost 0 bases, V lost 5 bases, and 3 bases had no gene match. With respect to this clone: Its antigen is unknown.

Vbeta (60) and Jbeta (13) primers were used in the PCR. Original data processing: Approximately 80 million unique TCR beta chains, around 10 million of them shared, were counted by a later analysis. The data were produced by immunoSEQ multiplex PCR, yet TCRdb's version contains in-frame clones alone and is incomplete. V, J and clone size are those of that table, while D and trimming were read from the DNA. The table includes 150,000 to 200,000 clones, roughly 78% detected once. The rearrangement links TRBV7-3 to TRBJ2-2; 7 nucleotides align to TRBD1. The TCR originated in a man aged 35 to 55 in good health and CMV-seropositive. The sequenced material came from PBMCs. The CDR3 region has the DNA TGTGCCAGCAGCCGAGGGACAGCGAACACCGGGGAGCTGTTTTTT. Amino acid sequence: CASSRGTANTGELFF.